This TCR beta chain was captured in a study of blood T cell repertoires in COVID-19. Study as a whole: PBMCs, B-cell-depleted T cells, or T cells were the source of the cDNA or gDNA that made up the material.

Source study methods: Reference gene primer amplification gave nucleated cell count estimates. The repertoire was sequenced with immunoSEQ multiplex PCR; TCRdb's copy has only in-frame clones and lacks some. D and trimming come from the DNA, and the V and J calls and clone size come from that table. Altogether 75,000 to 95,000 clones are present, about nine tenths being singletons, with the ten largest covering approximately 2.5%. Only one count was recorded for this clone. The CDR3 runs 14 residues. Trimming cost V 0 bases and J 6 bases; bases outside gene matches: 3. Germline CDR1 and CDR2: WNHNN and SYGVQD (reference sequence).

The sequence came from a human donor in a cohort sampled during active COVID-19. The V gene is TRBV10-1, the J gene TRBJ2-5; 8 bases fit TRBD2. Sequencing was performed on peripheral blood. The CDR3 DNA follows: TGCGCCAGCAGTGAGTCGAGCGGGGGAAAGACCCAGTACTTC. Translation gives CASSESSGGKTQYF.